There are many counts of the clone carrying this T cell receptor (beta chain). Antigen: not known. Constant-segment primers served in 5'RACE that generated TCR alpha and TCR beta cDNA libraries bearing sample barcodes and UMIs. TCRdb independently ran MiXCR on the 5' RACE reads; one entry per CDR3 protein. This table has approximately 190,000 distinct CDR3 sequences, about a sixth appearing once. This sample was taken from a study of T-cell memory formation after mild COVID-19. The CDR3 has 15 amino acids. Trimming cost V 2 bases and J 2 bases, with 11 bases left between them. Study results and caveats: Day 15 to 85 contracting clones showed balanced CD4/CD8; later expanders leaned CD4+.

Specimen: PBMCs or a T cell subset sorted from them (not recorded which). The genes are TRBV12-3 or TRBV12-4 and TRBJ2-3; no reliable D call. This receptor was taken from an adult woman who had mild COVID-19 (a few samples of this study predate the infection). Cell type and time point are not known. The CDR3 protein is CASSLSAVVTDTQYF. The CDR3 DNA reads TGTGCCAGCAGTTTATCGGCGGTGGTCACAGATACGCAGTATTTT.